Listed below are T cell receptor beta chains from one sample, sequenced in a study of cytomegalovirus exposure and HLA in healthy donors. Repertoires were generated with immunoSEQ multiplex PCR, while TCRdb's copy carries only in-frame clones and drops some. The repertoire table contains more than 65,000 clones. The sequencing input was PBMCs. Receptor source: a man aged 35-49 years in good health and CMV-seronegative. Both conserved end residues are part of each CDR3. Each record gives: J gene, V gene, CDR3 protein.

j_call: TRBJ2-7
v_call: TRBV30
cdr3_aa: CAWGPGTVTYEQYF

j_call: TRBJ2-1
v_call: TRBV7-6
cdr3_aa: CASSRTSGGSSYNEQFF

j_call: TRBJ1-5
v_call: TRBV7-2
cdr3_aa: CASSPGQALNQPQHF

j_call: TRBJ2-5
v_call: TRBV9
cdr3_aa: CASSPGLRRGTEETQYF

j_call: TRBJ1-2
v_call: TRBV29-1
cdr3_aa: CSVGWQGGYGYTF

j_call: TRBJ2-7
v_call: TRBV7-8
cdr3_aa: CASSAGTGVEQYF

j_call: TRBJ1-6
v_call: TRBV5-6
cdr3_aa: CASSLAGRLGSPLHF

j_call: TRBJ2-4
v_call: TRBV18
cdr3_aa: CASSLTDGGSWDKRHIQYF

j_call: TRBJ2-3
v_call: TRBV27
cdr3_aa: CASSSRAGGTDTQYF

j_call: TRBJ2-2
v_call: TRBV7-6
cdr3_aa: CASSRGGELFF

j_call: TRBJ1-1
v_call: TRBV14
cdr3_aa: CASSQPLSVGGRRTEAFF

j_call: TRBJ2-7
v_call: TRBV6-5
cdr3_aa: CASSYLGDRTYEQYF

j_call: TRBJ2-1
v_call: TRBV6-1
cdr3_aa: CASSVQGTYNEQFF

j_call: TRBJ1-5
v_call: TRBV6-4
cdr3_aa: CASSPDTEQPQHF

j_call: TRBJ1-2
v_call: TRBV30
cdr3_aa: CAWTNRGDYSF

j_call: TRBJ2-2
v_call: TRBV27
cdr3_aa: CASSFGSGGAGELFF

j_call: TRBJ2-5
v_call: TRBV30
cdr3_aa: CAWSVNRETQYF

j_call: TRBJ1-2
v_call: TRBV5-6
cdr3_aa: CASSLAAGTNYGYTF

j_call: TRBJ2-7
v_call: TRBV5-1
cdr3_aa: CASSWGSRQGDEQYF

j_call: TRBJ2-3
v_call: TRBV30
cdr3_aa: CAWSDTSLTSGGSTDTQYF

j_call: TRBJ2-5
v_call: TRBV7-9
cdr3_aa: CASRGLAGTPQETQYF

j_call: TRBJ2-7
v_call: TRBV11-2
cdr3_aa: CASSPVAATYEQYF

j_call: TRBJ2-7
v_call: TRBV6-6
cdr3_aa: CASSLSPGQAYEQYF

j_call: TRBJ2-1
v_call: TRBV30
cdr3_aa: CAWSWAGGSRSSYNEQFF

j_call: TRBJ2-5
v_call: TRBV25-1
cdr3_aa: CASRETVQETQYF

j_call: TRBJ1-1
v_call: TRBV7-2
cdr3_aa: CASTIDRRATEAFF

j_call: TRBJ2-1
v_call: TRBV5-1
cdr3_aa: CASSLSRRGGVGLPLYNEQFF

j_call: TRBJ1-6
v_call: TRBV4-1
cdr3_aa: CASSQEGAGNSPLHF

j_call: TRBJ2-3
v_call: TRBV6-5
cdr3_aa: CASTPFQASTDTQYF

j_call: TRBJ1-6
v_call: TRBV2
cdr3_aa: CASSEEIPRGGSPLHF

j_call: TRBJ2-7
v_call: TRBV6-1
cdr3_aa: CASSDAYGLGYEQYF

j_call: TRBJ2-2
v_call: TRBV5-1
cdr3_aa: CASSSGQNTGELFF

j_call: TRBJ1-6
v_call: TRBV5-5
cdr3_aa: CASSVDTPNSPLHF

j_call: TRBJ1-2
v_call: TRBV19
cdr3_aa: CATQGINYGYTF

j_call: TRBJ2-1
v_call: TRBV11-3
cdr3_aa: CASSSTGVNEQFF

j_call: TRBJ1-2
v_call: TRBV9
cdr3_aa: CASSVADRVDGYTF

j_call: TRBJ2-1
v_call: TRBV7-9
cdr3_aa: CASSPKGVTYNEQFF

j_call: TRBJ2-1
v_call: TRBV30
cdr3_aa: CAWSVFAGPSGDEQFF

j_call: TRBJ1-3
v_call: TRBV5-1
cdr3_aa: CASSSGQGANTIYF

j_call: TRBJ1-3
v_call: TRBV19
cdr3_aa: CASSTRTGGGNTIYF

j_call: TRBJ2-1
v_call: TRBV9
cdr3_aa: CASSHLAGEYNEQFF

j_call: TRBJ2-1
v_call: TRBV6-1
cdr3_aa: CASSLYNEQFF

j_call: TRBJ1-1
v_call: TRBV14
cdr3_aa: CASSRQTSSMNTEAFF

j_call: TRBJ2-2
v_call: TRBV7-8
cdr3_aa: CASSLTSGGNTGELFF

j_call: TRBJ2-7
v_call: TRBV14
cdr3_aa: CASSTQFEQYF

j_call: TRBJ1-3
v_call: TRBV9
cdr3_aa: CASSVRGHSGNTIYF

j_call: TRBJ2-7
v_call: TRBV7-8
cdr3_aa: CATSQGTYEQYF

j_call: TRBJ2-5
v_call: TRBV6-1
cdr3_aa: CASSETRETQYF

j_call: TRBJ2-1
v_call: TRBV6-1
cdr3_aa: CASSDARRLSGGADNEQFF

j_call: TRBJ2-1
v_call: TRBV5-1
cdr3_aa: CASSLTSGGYNEQFF

j_call: TRBJ1-1
v_call: TRBV6-4
cdr3_aa: CASSEQANTEAFF

j_call: TRBJ2-1
v_call: TRBV11-2
cdr3_aa: CASSLFGQTYNEQFF

j_call: TRBJ1-2
v_call: TRBV7-8
cdr3_aa: CASSLGIQANYGYTF

j_call: TRBJ2-7
v_call: TRBV15
cdr3_aa: CATSRDRKGAYEQYF